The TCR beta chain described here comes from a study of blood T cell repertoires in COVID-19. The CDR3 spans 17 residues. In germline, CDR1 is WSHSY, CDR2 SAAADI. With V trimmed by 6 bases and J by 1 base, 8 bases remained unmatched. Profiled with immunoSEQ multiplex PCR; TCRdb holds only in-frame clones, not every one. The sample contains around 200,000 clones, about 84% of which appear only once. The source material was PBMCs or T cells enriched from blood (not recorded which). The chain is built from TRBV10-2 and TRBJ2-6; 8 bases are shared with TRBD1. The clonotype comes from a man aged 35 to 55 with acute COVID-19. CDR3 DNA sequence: TGCGCCAGCAGGGCAGGGGGCGCCTATTCTGGGGCCAACGTCCTGACTTTC. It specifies CASRAGGAYSGANVLTF.